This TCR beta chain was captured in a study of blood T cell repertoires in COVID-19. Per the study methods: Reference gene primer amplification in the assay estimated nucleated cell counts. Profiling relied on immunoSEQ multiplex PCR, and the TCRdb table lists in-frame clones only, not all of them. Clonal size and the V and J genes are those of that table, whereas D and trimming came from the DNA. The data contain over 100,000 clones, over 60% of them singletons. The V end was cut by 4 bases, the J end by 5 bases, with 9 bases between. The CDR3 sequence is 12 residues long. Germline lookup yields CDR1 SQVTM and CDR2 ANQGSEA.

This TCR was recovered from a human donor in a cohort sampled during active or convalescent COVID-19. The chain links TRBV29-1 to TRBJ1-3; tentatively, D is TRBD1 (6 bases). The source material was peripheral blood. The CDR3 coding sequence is TGCAGCGTTGGGCAGGGGAGAAACACCATATATTTT. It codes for CSVGQGRNTIYF.